These T cell receptor beta chains were read from a single sample in a study of blood T cell repertoires in COVID-19. Profiled with immunoSEQ multiplex PCR; TCRdb holds only in-frame clones, not every one. The repertoire holds roughly 150,000 clones, with approximately 77% as singletons. The sequenced sample consisted of PBMCs or T cells enriched from blood (not recorded which). The receptor set was obtained from a man in his sixties who had recovered from COVID-19. Both conserved end residues are part of each CDR3. D genes are given only for firm matches. Clone size, where shown, is once, few, many, or a class for clones that have expanded.

TRBJ2-7	-	TRBV5-4	TRBD2	TGTGCCAGCAGCTTGGGACTAGCGGGAGACTACGAGCAGTACTTC	CASSLGLAGDYEQYF
TRBJ1-4	-	TRBV7-2	-	TGTGCCAGCAGCTTAGAATTGGGCAGGGCTAATGAAAAACTGTTTTTT	CASSLELGRANEKLFF
TRBJ2-7	once	TRBV14	TRBD1	TGTGCCAGCAGCCAAGTTACGGGCGGGACAGGGGGTCCGCGACACGAGCAGTACTTC	CASSQVTGGTGGPRHEQYF
TRBJ1-1	-	TRBV9	TRBD1	TGTGCCAGCGGTCGGACAGGGCAGATGAACACTGAAGCTTTCTTT	CASGRTGQMNTEAFF
TRBJ1-6	-	TRBV28	-	TGTGCCAGCAGCATTACACAGGGTAGTAAGTCACCCCTCCACTTT	CASSITQGSKSPLHF
TRBJ2-7	few	TRBV10-3	-	TGTGCCATCAGTGCTCTGCTAGTTCGCCGGGATCCCCCCACCTACGAGCAGTACTTC	CAISALLVRRDPPTYEQYF
TRBJ1-6	-	TRBV7-2	TRBD1	TGTGCCAGCAGCCTATCGACCGGGACAGCCTCTAATTCACCCCTCCACTTT	CASSLSTGTASNSPLHF
TRBJ2-1	-	TRBV20-1	-	TGCAGTGCTAGTGCCCGAGGGACTCCGCACCTCAATGAGCAGTTCTTC	CSASARGTPHLNEQFF
TRBJ2-1	-	TRBV19	TRBD2	TGTGCCAGTAGTCCGTGGCTAGCGGCTTACAATGAGCAGTTCTTC	CASSPWLAAYNEQFF
TRBJ1-3	-	TRBV13	-	TGTGCCAGCAGCTCCCGGAGCTCTGGAAACACCATATATTTT	CASSSRSSGNTIYF
TRBJ2-2	-	TRBV28	-	TGTGCCAGCAGTTTATACTACGACACCGGGGAGCTGTTTTTT	CASSLYYDTGELFF
TRBJ1-2	few	TRBV9	TRBD1	TGTGCCAGCAGCGTAGAGAGCAGGGGGCATGGGTATGGCTACACCTTC	CASSVESRGHGYGYTF
TRBJ2-2	-	TRBV14	-	TGTGCCAGCGGCTCGGGGGTCCGACCCCCCGGGGAGCTGTTTTTT	CASGSGVRPPGELFF
TRBJ2-1	-	TRBV6-4	TRBD2	TGTGCCAGCAGTGAATCTAGCGGGGACTACAATGAGCAGTTCTTC	CASSESSGDYNEQFF
TRBJ2-7	-	TRBV7-2	-	TGTGCCAGCAGCTTAGATCCCGGCTCCTACGAGCAGTACTTC	CASSLDPGSYEQYF
TRBJ1-5	few	TRBV10-3	-	TGTGCCATCAGTCGACGAGGGCCTGACTTTAATCAGCCCCAGCATTTT	CAISRRGPDFNQPQHF
TRBJ1-1	-	TRBV6-2/TRBV6-3	-	TGTGCCAGCAGTTACTCCATTCGGGGGACTGAAGCTTTCTTT	CASSYSIRGTEAFF
TRBJ2-7	-	TRBV18	TRBD1	TGTGCCAGCTCACCCCCCCAGGGGGTCTACGAGCAGTACTTC	CASSPPQGVYEQYF
TRBJ1-2	-	TRBV19	TRBD1	TGTGCCAGCCGACCGGACAGGGCCTCCTATGGCTACACCTTC	CASRPDRASYGYTF
TRBJ1-4	once	TRBV28	-	TGTGCCAGCAGTTTACGGGGGGGAAATGAAAAACTGTTTTTT	CASSLRGGNEKLFF
TRBJ2-2	-	TRBV19	-	TGTGCCAGTAGTATGACAGCCACCAAGCTGTTTTTT	CASSMTATKLFF
TRBJ1-4	-	TRBV5-4	TRBD1	TGTGCCAGCAGCCAGGGGGGTCGGCCTAATGAAAAACTGTTTTTT	CASSQGGRPNEKLFF
TRBJ2-7	-	TRBV27	TRBD2	TGTGCCAGCAGTTTAGTGGCTAGCGGGGGGCCCTACGAGCAGTACTTC	CASSLVASGGPYEQYF
TRBJ1-1	-	TRBV20-1	-	TGCAGTGCTAGTTTACGGCCGGGACATCCCCAGTCTGAAGCTTTCTTT	CSASLRPGHPQSEAFF
TRBJ2-1	-	TRBV7-9	TRBD2	TGTGCCAGCAGCCTAGGGACTAGCGGGAGTTATGAGCAGTTCTTC	CASSLGTSGSYEQFF
TRBJ1-1	-	TRBV11-3	-	TGTGCCAGCAGCTCCTACGGGGTGACGGCCACTGAAGCTTTCTTT	CASSSYGVTATEAFF
TRBJ1-4	-	TRBV16	-	TGTGCCAGCAGCCCGAATGAAAGCGGGGTCCAGGGTGAAAAACTGTTTTTT	CASSPNESGVQGEKLFF
TRBJ1-1	-	TRBV29-1	-	TGCAGCGGGGATGGGGGCCCGAACACTGAAGCTTTCTTT	CSGDGGPNTEAFF
TRBJ1-5	few	TRBV6-5	-	TGTGCCAGCAGTTACAGAGACAATCAGCCCCAGCATTTT	CASSYRDNQPQHF
TRBJ1-5	few	TRBV11-2	-	TGTGCCAGCAGTGAGGGTGCTAGGCGCAATCAGCCCCAGCATTTT	CASSEGARRNQPQHF
TRBJ2-3	-	TRBV7-3	TRBD1	TGTGCCAGCAGCTCGACCGGGACAGGGGGACACACAGATACGCAGTATTTT	CASSSTGTGGHTDTQYF
TRBJ2-2	-	TRBV11-2	-	TGTGCCAGCAGCTTAGCCCCAGGGGTCGGGGAGCTGTTTTTT	CASSLAPGVGELFF
TRBJ1-2	-	TRBV16	-	TGTGCCAGCAGCCAATCCACGTCTCCGAGCGGCTACACCTTC	CASSQSTSPSGYTF
TRBJ2-1	-	TRBV19	-	TGTGCCAGTAGTATAGATCAGGGTGAGCAGTTCTTC	CASSIDQGEQFF
TRBJ2-7	-	TRBV2	TRBD2	TGTGCCAGCAGTGCCAAGGGGAGGGAATCCTACGAGCAGTACTTC	CASSAKGRESYEQYF
TRBJ1-1	-	TRBV28	-	TGTGCCAGCAGTTCGGCGGGGGGTGGTTTCTTT	CASSSAGGGFF
TRBJ2-7	-	TRBV19	TRBD1	TGTGCCAGTAGTACCCTCCCGGGACAGTCTCGCGAGCAGTACTTC	CASSTLPGQSREQYF
TRBJ1-2	few	TRBV29-1	-	TGCAGCGCGGCGGGGGGGCCGAACTATGGCTACACCTTC	CSAAGGPNYGYTF
TRBJ1-2	-	TRBV7-2	-	TGTGCCAGCAGCCCCTCAGCGGACAGCGCAAGAGGCTACACCTTC	CASSPSADSARGYTF
TRBJ1-1	-	TRBV5-1	TRBD1	TGCGCCAGCAGCTTGAATGGGGGACAGGACGCTGAAGCTTTCTTT	CASSLNGGQDAEAFF
TRBJ1-4	-	TRBV4-2	-	TGTGCCAGCAGCCAAGATCCTGGGCAGGACTTTGAAAAACTGTTTTTT	CASSQDPGQDFEKLFF
TRBJ1-2	-	TRBV11-2	-	TGTGCCAGCAGCTTCGAGGATAACTATGGCTACACCTTC	CASSFEDNYGYTF
TRBJ1-4	-	TRBV6-5	TRBD1	TGTGCCAGCAGTCCGGGACAGAGTAATGAAAAATTGTTTTTT	CASSPGQSNEKLFF
TRBJ2-3	-	TRBV5-4	-	TGTGCCAGCAGCTTGGTAGCGACTAGCACAGATACGCAGTATTTT	CASSLVATSTDTQYF
TRBJ2-2	few	TRBV6-1	-	TGTGCCAGCAGTGATCGCGGCATCTTCACCGGGGAGCTGTTTTTT	CASSDRGIFTGELFF
TRBJ1-2	-	TRBV11-2	-	TGTGCCAGCAGCTTACGGTCAGGTCCTAACTATGGCTACACCTTC	CASSLRSGPNYGYTF
TRBJ2-7	-	TRBV7-2	-	TGTGCCAGCAGTAGGACAGTTTCACGCTACGAGCAGTACTTC	CASSRTVSRYEQYF
TRBJ2-3	-	TRBV9	-	TGTGCCAGCAGCGTCCGGTTAGCGGGCACAGATACGCAGTATTTT	CASSVRLAGTDTQYF
TRBJ2-5	-	TRBV3-1/TRBV3-2	TRBD1	TGTGCCAGCCAGGGGGGACAGGGAGGTGAGACCCAGTACTTC	CASQGGQGGETQYF
TRBJ2-2	-	TRBV7-8	-	TGTGCCAGCAGCCTGGGACATAATACCGGGGAGCTGTTTTTT	CASSLGHNTGELFF
TRBJ2-3	-	TRBV24-1	-	TGTGCCACCAGTGAGAGGACGGGAGTGGTAGATACGCAGTATTTT	CATSERTGVVDTQYF
TRBJ2-7	-	TRBV7-9	-	TGTGCCAGCAGCCTAGGAGGGCCAGGCCCCTTTTCCTACGAGCAGTACTTC	CASSLGGPGPFSYEQYF
TRBJ2-1	few	TRBV5-4	-	TGTGCCAGCAGCTTGGGGAGCAGGGTGAGCCAGTTCTTC	CASSLGSRVSQFF
TRBJ2-7	once	TRBV18	TRBD2	TGTGCCAGCTCCCATAGAACCCTAGCGGGAGGACCGAGCTCCTACGAGCAGTACTTC	CASSHRTLAGGPSSYEQYF
TRBJ1-6	many	TRBV27	TRBD1	TGTGCCAGCACCCTAGAAGGGGGCCGGGGCCCGCTTAGATTGCCCCTCCACTTT	CASTLEGGRGPLRLPLHF
TRBJ2-2	once	TRBV19	-	TGTGCCAGTAGTATAGCTAGACAGGCCGGGGAGCTGTTTTTT	CASSIARQAGELFF
TRBJ2-5	-	TRBV7-9	-	TGTGCCAGCAGCTTAACGGTTGGAGAGACCCAGTACTTC	CASSLTVGETQYF
TRBJ2-3	-	TRBV10-3	-	TGTGCCATCAGTGGCCAAGGGCAGGGAATTAGCACAGATACGCAGTATTTT	CAISGQGQGISTDTQYF
TRBJ1-5	-	TRBV12-3/TRBV12-4	-	TGTGCCAGCAGAGATGACAGTCTTCAGCCCCAGCATTTT	CASRDDSLQPQHF
TRBJ2-1	-	TRBV11-3	-	TGTGCCAGCAGCGTAGGCGGGGGCCTCACACTCTACAATGAGCAGTTCTTC	CASSVGGGLTLYNEQFF